Following are 13 T cell receptor beta chains from one sample sequenced in a study of blood T cell repertoires in COVID-19. Using immunoSEQ multiplex PCR, the repertoire was profiled, and TCRdb retains in-frame clones only, with some absent. The sample lists about 140,000 clones, approximately 80% occurring once. The specimen was peripheral blood. These receptors were collected from a man in his sixties or seventies who had recovered from COVID-19.

The rearrangement joins TRBV4-1 to TRBJ2-7; 13 bases are shared with TRBD2. The trim removed 5 bases at V and 6 bases at J, leaving 13 bases unmatched. Per the germline V gene, CDR1 is MGHRA and CDR2 is YSYEKL. The CDR3 sequence is 17 residues long. The CDR3 nucleotides read TGCGCCAGCAGCACACTAGCGGGAGGGCCTAATTTCAGCGAGCAGTACTTC. This codes for CASSTLAGGPNFSEQYF.

Only a few counts were recorded for this clone. The chain recombines TRBV5-1 with TRBJ1-1; D call uncertain. The CDR3 is 13 amino acids. The germline V gene encodes CDR1 SGHRS and CDR2 YFSETQ. V was clipped by 1 base and J by 4 bases, with 8 bases between them. CDR3 sequence reads: CASSLLTSTEAFF. In nucleotides, the CDR3 is TGCGCCAGCAGCTTGTTAACGAGCACTGAAGCTTTCTTT.

V and J are TRBV15 and TRBJ2-1, with D hard to call. V lost 1 base and J 2 bases, leaving 12 bases between the germline ends. CDR1 and CDR2 (germline): LNHNV, YYDKDF (reference sequence). CDR3 length: 16 residues. This CDR3 is CATSRAYSPPYNEQFF. For the CDR3, the DNA is TGTGCCACCAGCAGAGCCTACAGTCCACCCTACAATGAGCAGTTCTTC.

This chain uses TRBV12-3 or TRBV12-4 with TRBJ2-7, with D uncertain. The CDR3 totals 12 residues. The germline V and J ends were trimmed by 2 bases and 4 bases, with 6 bases remaining between them. The CDR3 nucleotides are TGTGCCAGCAGTTTAAACAGATACGAGCAGTACTTC. Protein product: CASSLNRYEQYF.

The rearrangement joins TRBV10-2 to TRBJ1-5; TRBD1 agrees at 9 bases. There are 17 residues in the CDR3. Germline assignment: CDR1 WSHSY and CDR2 SAAADI. J lost 5 bases, V lost 2 bases, and 10 bases had no gene match. CDR3 coding DNA: TGCGCCAGCAGTGAGCCGGGACAGGGTCGTGGTTATCAGCCCCAGCATTTT. Its protein product is CASSEPGQGRGYQPQHF.

J is TRBJ2-5 and V is TRBV6-2 or TRBV6-3, with 10 bases aligning to TRBD1. The CDR3 covers 18 residues. CDR1 is MNHEY, CDR2 SVGEGT, per germline. Unmatched junction bases numbered 15, after V lost 6 bases and J lost 2 bases. CDR3 DNA: TGTGCCAGCAGCCCTGGGCCCGGGACAGGGGCTTTTCAAGAGACCCAGTACTTC. Translated: CASSPGPGTGAFQETQYF.

This chain joins TRBV5-4 and TRBJ1-4; 11 bases agree with TRBD1. After removal of 4 bases from V and 0 bases from J, the junction contained 2 bases not matched to a gene. The CDR3 is 16 amino acids. Germline CDR1 reads SGHNT; CDR2 reads YYREEE (reference sequence). The CDR3 DNA reads as TGTGCCAGCAGCAGGGGACAGGGGGCAACTAATGAAAAACTGTTTTTT. Protein sequence: CASSRGQGATNEKLFF.

This clone was recorded only once. V gene TRBV7-8 combines with J gene TRBJ1-1; 10 bases map to TRBD1. The CDR3 extends over 15 amino acids. With 5 bases clipped from V and 3 bases from J, the junction kept 6 bases outside the gene matches. CDR1 and CDR2 (germline): SGHVS, FQNEAQ. In DNA form, the CDR3 reads TGTGCCAGCAGCACGACAGGGGGCGGGTACACTGAAGCTTTCTTT. Its translation is CASSTTGGGYTEAFF.

Comment on this clone: This same CDR3 is encoded by further DNA sequences in the sample. This chain joins TRBV9 and TRBJ1-5; 10 positions agree with TRBD1. Germline CDR1 SGDLS, CDR2 YYNGEE. This CDR3 has 15 amino acids. The junction had 5 bases not matched to a gene; V was cut back by 3 bases and J by 5 bases. CDR3 coding DNA: TGTGCCAGCAGCGAAGGGACAGGGGCAGATCAGCCCCAGCATTTT. Translation gives CASSEGTGADQPQHF.

Points on this clone: Distinct nucleotide sequences in the sample also encode this CDR3. This rearrangement joins TRBV5-1 to TRBJ2-3; D possibly corresponds to TRBD2 (6 bases). CDR1 is SGHRS, CDR2 YFSETQ, per germline. V shed 4 bases and J shed 4 bases, with 10 bases lying between them. The CDR3 totals 13 residues. This chain's CDR3 is CASSPGGADTQYF. The CDR3 DNA is TGCGCCAGCAGCCCCGGGGGAGCAGATACGCAGTATTTT.

The rearrangement links TRBV5-1 to TRBJ1-4, with D unclear. CDR3 length equals 14 residues. CDR1 is SGHRS, CDR2 YFSETQ, per germline. Trimming took off 0 bases at V and 8 bases at J, with 11 bases between the two ends. CDR3 amino acids: CASSLANGEEKLFF. In DNA form, the CDR3 reads TGCGCCAGCAGCTTGGCCAACGGGGAGGAAAAACTGTTTTTT.

This chain joins TRBV5-6 and TRBJ1-4; tentative D call: TRBD1 (6 bases). Germline V gene data show CDR1 as SGHDT and CDR2 as YYEEEE. V was cut by 6 bases and J by 4 bases, with 16 bases left in between. CDR3 length: 15 amino acids. The DNA for the CDR3 is TGTGCCAGCACCCATTGGTCAGGGGTTAATGAAAAACTGTTTTTT. Translation gives CASTHWSGVNEKLFF.

The J gene is TRBJ2-3, the V gene TRBV20-1; TRBD2 might be the D (6 bases). CDR3 length: 15 residues. With 3 bases removed from V and 0 bases from J, the gap between germline ends came to 13 bases. The germline gives CDR1 DFQATT, CDR2 SNEGSKA (reference sequence). CDR3: CSASGGRTSTDTQYF. The CDR3 nucleotides are TGCAGTGCTAGTGGTGGGAGGACTAGCACAGATACGCAGTATTTT.